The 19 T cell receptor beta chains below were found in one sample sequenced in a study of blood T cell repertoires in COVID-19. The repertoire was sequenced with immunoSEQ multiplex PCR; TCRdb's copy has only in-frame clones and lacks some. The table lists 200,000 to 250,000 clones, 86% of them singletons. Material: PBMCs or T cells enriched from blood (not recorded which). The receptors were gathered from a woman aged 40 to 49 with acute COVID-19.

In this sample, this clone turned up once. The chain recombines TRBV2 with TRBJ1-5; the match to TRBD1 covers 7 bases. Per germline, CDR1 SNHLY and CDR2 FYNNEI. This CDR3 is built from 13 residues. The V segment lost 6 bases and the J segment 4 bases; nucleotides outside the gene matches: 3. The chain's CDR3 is CASRGDSNQPQHF. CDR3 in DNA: TGTGCCAGCAGGGGGGACAGTAATCAGCCCCAGCATTTT.

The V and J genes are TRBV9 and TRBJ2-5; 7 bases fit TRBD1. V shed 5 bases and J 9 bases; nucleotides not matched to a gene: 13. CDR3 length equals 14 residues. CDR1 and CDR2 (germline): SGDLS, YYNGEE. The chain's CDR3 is CASSTRDSLGAQYF. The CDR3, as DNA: TGTGCCAGCAGTACACGGGACAGCTTGGGGGCCCAGTACTTC.

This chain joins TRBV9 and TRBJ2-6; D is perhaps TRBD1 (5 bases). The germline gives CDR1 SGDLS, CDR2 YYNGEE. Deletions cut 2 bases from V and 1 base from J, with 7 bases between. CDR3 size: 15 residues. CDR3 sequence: CASSVSGSGANVLTF. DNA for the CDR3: TGTGCCAGCAGCGTCTCAGGGTCTGGGGCCAACGTCCTGACTTTC.

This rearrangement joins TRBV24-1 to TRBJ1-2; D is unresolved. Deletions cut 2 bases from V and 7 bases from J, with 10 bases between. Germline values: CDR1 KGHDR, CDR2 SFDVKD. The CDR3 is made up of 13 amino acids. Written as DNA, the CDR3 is TGTGCCACCAGTGATTCGGGGTTTGGTGGCTACACCTTC. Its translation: CATSDSGFGGYTF.

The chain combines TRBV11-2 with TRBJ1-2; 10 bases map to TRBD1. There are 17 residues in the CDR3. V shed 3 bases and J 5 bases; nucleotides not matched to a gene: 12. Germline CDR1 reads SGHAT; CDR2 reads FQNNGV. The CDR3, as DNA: TGTGCCAGCAGCTTCATGGAGGGACAGGGGTTGCGGTATGGCTACACCTTC. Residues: CASSFMEGQGLRYGYTF. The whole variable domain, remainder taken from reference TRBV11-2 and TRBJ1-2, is EAGVAQSPRYKIIEKRQSVAFWCNPISGHATLYWYQQILGQGPKLLIQFQNNGVVDDSQLPKDRFSAERLKGVDSTLKIQPAKLEDSAVYLCASSFMEGQGLRYGYTFGSGTRLTVV.

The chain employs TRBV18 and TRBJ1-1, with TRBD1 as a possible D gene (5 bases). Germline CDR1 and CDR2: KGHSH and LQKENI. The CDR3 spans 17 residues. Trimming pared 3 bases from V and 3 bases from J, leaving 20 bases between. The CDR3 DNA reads TGTGCCAGCTCACCGCAGGGACTTTTTCAAAGGCACACTGAAGCTTTCTTT. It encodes CASSPQGLFQRHTEAFF. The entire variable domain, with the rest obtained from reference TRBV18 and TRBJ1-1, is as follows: NAGVMQNPRHLVRRRGQEARLRCSPMKGHSHVYWYRQLPEEGLKFMVYLQKENIIDESGMPKERFSAEFPKEGPSILRIQQVVRGDSAAYFCASSPQGLFQRHTEAFFGQGTRLTVV.

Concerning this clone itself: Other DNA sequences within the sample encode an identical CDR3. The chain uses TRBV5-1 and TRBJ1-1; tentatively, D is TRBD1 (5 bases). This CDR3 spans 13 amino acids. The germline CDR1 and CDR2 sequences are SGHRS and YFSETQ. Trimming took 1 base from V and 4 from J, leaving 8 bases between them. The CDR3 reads CASSLRGGTEAFF. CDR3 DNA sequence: TGCGCCAGCAGCTTGCGGGGGGGCACTGAAGCTTTCTTT.

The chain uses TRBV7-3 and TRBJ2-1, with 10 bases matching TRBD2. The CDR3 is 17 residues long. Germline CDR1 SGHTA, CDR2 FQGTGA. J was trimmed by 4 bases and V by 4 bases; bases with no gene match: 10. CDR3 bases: TGTGCCAGCAGCTCATCGTCCGGGACTAGCGCTTACAATGAGCAGTTCTTC. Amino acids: CASSSSSGTSAYNEQFF.

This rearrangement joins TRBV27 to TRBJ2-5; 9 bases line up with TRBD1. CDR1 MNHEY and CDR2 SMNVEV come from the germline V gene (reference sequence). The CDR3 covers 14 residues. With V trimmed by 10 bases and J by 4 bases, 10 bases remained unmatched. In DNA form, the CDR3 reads TGTGCCACCCGTATCTGGGGACAGGGAGAGACCCAGTACTTC. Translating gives CATRIWGQGETQYF.

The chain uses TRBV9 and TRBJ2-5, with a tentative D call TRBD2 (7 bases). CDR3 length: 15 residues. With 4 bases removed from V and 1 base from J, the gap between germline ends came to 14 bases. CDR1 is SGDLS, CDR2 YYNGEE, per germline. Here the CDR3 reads CASSWGGGRQETQYF. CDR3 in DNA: TGTGCCAGCAGCTGGGGGGGCGGTCGCCAAGAGACCCAGTACTTC.

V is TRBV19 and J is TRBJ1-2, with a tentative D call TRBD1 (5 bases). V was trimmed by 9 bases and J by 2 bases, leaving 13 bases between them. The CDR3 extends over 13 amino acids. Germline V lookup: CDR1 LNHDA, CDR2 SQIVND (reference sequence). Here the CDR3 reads CASAGFGNYGYTF. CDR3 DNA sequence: TGTGCCAGCGCAGGGTTCGGCAACTATGGCTACACCTTC. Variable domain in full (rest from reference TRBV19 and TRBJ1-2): DGGITQSPKYLFRKEGQNVTLSCEQNLNHDAMYWYRQDPGQGLRLIYYSQIVNDFQKGDIAEGYSVSREKKESFPLTVTSAQKNPTAFYLCASAGFGNYGYTFGSGTRLTVV.

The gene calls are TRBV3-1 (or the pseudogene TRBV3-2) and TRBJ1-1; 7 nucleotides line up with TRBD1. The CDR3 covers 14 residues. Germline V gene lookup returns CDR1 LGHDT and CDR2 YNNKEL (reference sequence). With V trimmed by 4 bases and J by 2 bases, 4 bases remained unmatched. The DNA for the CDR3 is TGTGCCAGCAGCCCATGGGACAGAAACACTGAAGCTTTCTTT. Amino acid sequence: CASSPWDRNTEAFF.

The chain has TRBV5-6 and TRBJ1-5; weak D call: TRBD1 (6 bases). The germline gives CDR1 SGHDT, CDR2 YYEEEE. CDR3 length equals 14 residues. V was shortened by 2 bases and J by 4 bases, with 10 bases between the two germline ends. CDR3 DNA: TGTGCCAGCAGCTTACAGGGCCCGAATCAGCCCCAGCATTTT. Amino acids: CASSLQGPNQPQHF.

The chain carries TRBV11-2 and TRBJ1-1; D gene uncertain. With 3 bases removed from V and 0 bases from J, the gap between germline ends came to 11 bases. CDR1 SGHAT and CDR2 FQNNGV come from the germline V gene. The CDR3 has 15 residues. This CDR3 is CASSFAGLMNTEAFF. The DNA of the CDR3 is TGTGCCAGCAGCTTTGCGGGCTTGATGAACACTGAAGCTTTCTTT.

For the CDR3, the DNA is TGTGCCAGCAGTTCTATTAATCCCTACGAGCAGTACTTC. It codes for CASSSINPYEQYF. The chain carries TRBV6-5 and TRBJ2-7; D is unclear. CDR3 length: 13 residues. The germline V gene encodes CDR1 MNHEY and CDR2 SVGAGI. V was shortened by 4 bases and J by 2 bases, with 9 bases between the two germline ends.

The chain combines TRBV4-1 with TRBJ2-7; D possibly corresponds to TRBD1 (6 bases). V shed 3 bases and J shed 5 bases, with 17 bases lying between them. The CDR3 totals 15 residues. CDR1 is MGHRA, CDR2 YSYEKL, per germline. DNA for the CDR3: TGCGCCAGCAGCCAGATACAGGGTTTACCGCACGAGCAGTACGTC. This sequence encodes CASSQIQGLPHEQYV.

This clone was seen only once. The CDR3 DNA sequence: TGTGCCAGTAGTCTGACAGGGGGCACCGGGGAGCTGTTTTTT. It codes for CASSLTGGTGELFF. The chain joins TRBV19 to TRBJ2-2, with 9 bases lining up with TRBD1. CDR1 is LNHDA, CDR2 SQIVND, per germline (reference sequence). The CDR3 sequence is 14 residues long. Germline trimming cut 5 bases from V and 4 bases from J; bases unmatched to any gene: 2.

The CDR3 coding sequence is TGTGCCAGCAGCTTAGGGGAGGGGGGCACTGAAGCTTTCTTT. Its translation: CASSLGEGGTEAFF. The chain uses TRBV7-8 and TRBJ1-1; tentatively, D is TRBD1 (6 bases). Germline V gives CDR1 SGHVS, CDR2 FQNEAQ. The CDR3 totals 14 residues. Trimming took off 1 base at V and 4 bases at J, with 10 bases between the two ends.

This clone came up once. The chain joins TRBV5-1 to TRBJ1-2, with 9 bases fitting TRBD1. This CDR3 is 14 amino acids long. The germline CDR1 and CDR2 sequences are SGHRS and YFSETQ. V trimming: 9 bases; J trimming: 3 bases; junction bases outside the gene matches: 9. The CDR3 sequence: CATTPTGGDYGYTF. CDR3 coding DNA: TGCGCCACGACCCCGACAGGGGGGGACTATGGCTACACCTTC.